These T cell receptor beta chains were read from a single sample in a study of blood T cells in healthy people across ages. A single record per CDR3 protein comes from TCRdb applying MiXCR to the 5' RACE reads. Among roughly 720,000 distinct CDR3 sequences listed, about 53% were seen once. The source material was blood. The receptors shown here come from a man older than 75 in good health. The CDR3 runs from the conserved cysteine through the conserved F or W. The order of the fields is J gene, V gene, D gene, clone size, CDR3 protein, CDR3 DNA. A D gene is named only where the DNA matches it firmly. Size tells how often a clone was seen (once, few, many) or the class of an expanded clone, and some rows leave it out.

TRBJ2-7	TRBV20-1	TRBD1	.	CSASRLGQGLISYEQYF	TGCAGTGCTAGTCGATTGGGACAGGGTCTAATAAGTTACGAGCAGTACTTC
TRBJ1-2	TRBV29-1	.	few	CSVEVPGARGYTF	TGCAGCGTTGAAGTTCCCGGGGCTCGGGGCTACACCTTC
TRBJ2-1	TRBV13	.	.	CASSYGPHGGNEQFF	TGTGCCAGCAGCTACGGGCCCCACGGTGGCAATGAGCAGTTCTTC
TRBJ2-3	TRBV11-2	TRBD1	.	CASSPSRDRGRDAYF	TGTGCCAGCAGCCCGAGCCGGGACAGGGGGAGAGACGCGTATTTT
TRBJ2-5	TRBV27	TRBD2	.	CASSPWGTSGNEQYF	TGTGCCAGCAGCCCTTGGGGGACTAGCGGGAATGAGCAGTACTTC
TRBJ1-2	TRBV6-6	.	.	CASSYSAGVYGYTF	TGTGCCAGCAGTTACTCGGCTGGAGTCTATGGCTACACCTTC
TRBJ1-1	TRBV7-9	.	.	CASSLAEGMGTEAFF	TGTGCCAGCAGCTTAGCGGAAGGGATGGGGACTGAAGCTTTCTTT
TRBJ1-2	TRBV9	TRBD1	.	CASSEGQGIGYTF	TGTGCCAGCAGTGAGGGACAGGGGATCGGCTACACCTTC
TRBJ2-1	TRBV5-1	.	.	CASSSRQVIYNEQFF	TGCGCCAGCAGCTCCAGACAGGTTATCTACAATGAGCAGTTCTTC
TRBJ1-4	TRBV6-6	.	.	CASSPSIATNEKLFF	TGTGCCAGCAGTCCGTCCATTGCAACTAATGAAAAACTGTTTTTT
TRBJ2-2	TRBV7-3	TRBD1	.	CASSLGTGRNTGELFF	TGTGCCAGCAGCTTGGGGACAGGGAGGAACACCGGGGAGCTGTTTTTT
TRBJ2-7	TRBV5-6	.	.	CASSEGSTYEQYF	TGTGCCAGCAGCGAGGGCAGTACCTACGAGCAGTACTTC